This TCR beta chain stems from a study of cytomegalovirus exposure and HLA in healthy donors. Notes on the study in general: On later analysis, the bulk of CMV-associated TCR beta chains appeared to be HLA-restricted.

Germline values: CDR1 MNHNS, CDR2 SASEGT. The CDR3 runs 13 residues. Trimming removed 7 bases from V and 13 bases from J, with 20 bases in between. This clone was seen only a few times. Its antigen is unidentified. The PCR had 60 Vbeta and 13 Jbeta primers. The repertoire was sequenced with immunoSEQ multiplex PCR; TCRdb's copy has only in-frame clones and lacks some. The sample holds about 140,000 clones, 80% seen once. The receptor comes from a male donor in good health and CMV-seropositive. Sequences were obtained from PBMCs. V is TRBV6-1 and J is TRBJ2-1; perhaps TRBD2 as D (5 bases). The CDR3 DNA reads as TGTGCCAGCACCAGAACCCAACGGGATTCCCAGTTCTTC. It yields the protein CASTRTQRDSQFF.